The 8 T cell receptor beta chains listed next were all sequenced from one sample in a study of blood T cell repertoires in COVID-19. The table came from immunoSEQ multiplex PCR; TCRdb's copy has only in-frame clones and leaves some out. The sample has fewer than 300,000 clones, about 83% seen once. Sequencing used peripheral blood. The receptors here all came from a woman aged 45-65 years who had recovered from COVID-19.

V and J are TRBV6-5 and TRBJ1-2; D might be TRBD1 (5 bases). Per germline, CDR1 MNHEY and CDR2 SVGAGI. This CDR3 has 15 amino acids. V dropped 2 bases and J dropped 4 bases, with 14 bases sitting between them. The CDR3 spells CASSYGAAAVYGYTF. The CDR3 nucleotides read TGTGCCAGCAGTTACGGGGCAGCCGCCGTCTATGGCTACACCTTC.

The CDR3 bases are TGTGCCACCGAAGACAGAGGTGAAAAACTGTTTTTT. Translating gives CATEDRGEKLFF. This sequence joins TRBV2 and TRBJ1-4, with D perhaps matching TRBD1 (5 bases). V was trimmed by 10 bases and J by 7 bases, leaving 13 bases between them. Germline CDR1 and CDR2: SNHLY and FYNNEI. The CDR3 contains 12 residues.

This sequence joins TRBV28 and TRBJ2-1; D possibly corresponds to TRBD1 (5 bases). There are 13 residues in the CDR3. The germline V gene encodes CDR1 MDHEN and CDR2 SYDVKM. Trimming left V 5 bases short and J 8 bases short, with 13 bases between. CDR3 in DNA: TGTGCCAGCAGTACCGGACACGTCCATGAGCAGTTCTTC. It codes for CASSTGHVHEQFF.

The V and J genes are TRBV18 and TRBJ1-1, with D perhaps matching TRBD1 (5 bases). V was pared by 6 bases and J by 6 bases, with 17 bases between. This CDR3 is 14 amino acids long. The germline V gene encodes CDR1 KGHSH and CDR2 LQKENI. This chain's CDR3 is CASSPPAGPSEAFF. CDR3 nucleotides: TGTGCCAGCTCCCCCCCCGCAGGGCCGTCTGAAGCTTTCTTT.

V and J are TRBV6-6 and TRBJ2-2; 8 bases are a match to TRBD1. In germline, CDR1 is MNHNY, CDR2 SVGAGI (reference sequence). Trimming removed 2 bases from V and 4 bases from J; junction bases left unmatched: 6. The CDR3 consists of 16 residues. DNA of the CDR3: TGTGCCAGCAGTTACCCTGGGACAGGAATCACCGGGGAGCTGTTTTTT. Protein product: CASSYPGTGITGELFF.

This clone was counted at least ten times. The chain has TRBV28 and TRBJ2-4; 7 bases match TRBD1. This CDR3 contains 15 residues. Germline trimming cut 5 bases from V and 0 bases from J; bases unmatched to any gene: 4. Per the germline V gene, CDR1 is MDHEN and CDR2 is SYDVKM. CDR3 sequence (DNA): TGTGCCAGCAGTGAGACAGGGACAGCCAAAAACATTCAGTACTTC. This encodes CASSETGTAKNIQYF.

The chain couples TRBV5-1 to TRBJ1-6; possibly TRBD1 for D (6 bases). Trimming cost V 0 bases and J 5 bases, with 9 bases left between them. This CDR3 is built from 15 residues. CDR1 SGHRS and CDR2 YFSETQ come from the germline V gene. CDR3 nucleotide sequence: TGCGCCAGCAGCTTGGAAGGGGGAGATAATTCACCCCTCCACTTT. This translates into CASSLEGGDNSPLHF. The full variable domain, completed using reference TRBV5-1 and TRBJ1-6, is KAGVTQTPRYLIKTRGQQVTLSCSPISGHRSVSWYQQTPGQGLQFLFEYFSETQRNKGNFPGRFSGRQFSNSRSEMNVSTLELGDSALYLCASSLEGGDNSPLHFGNGTRLTVT.

This clone was detected a few times. The chain has TRBV4-2 and TRBJ2-1, with 12 bases that match TRBD2. Losses at the gene ends were 3 bases for V and 4 bases for J; bases not matched to a gene: 4. The CDR3 covers 16 residues. Germline CDR1 is LGHNA and CDR2 is YNFKEQ. CDR3 region: CASSHETSGGYNEQFF. DNA for the CDR3: TGTGCCAGCAGCCATGAGACTAGCGGGGGATACAATGAGCAGTTCTTC.